Listed below are T cell receptor beta chains from one sample, sequenced in a study of blood T cell repertoires in COVID-19. Clones were read by immunoSEQ multiplex PCR, and TCRdb kept only the in-frame ones, dropping some. The data show under 250,000 clones, roughly 85% seen once. Sequences were obtained from PBMCs or T cells enriched from blood (not recorded which). All receptors come from a woman between 45 and 60 years old with acute COVID-19. Each CDR3 is given with its conserved first and last residue. Each record gives: CDR3 protein, CDR3 DNA, V gene, clone size, D gene, J gene. D genes are given only for firm matches. Rows give clone size only sometimes, using once, few, many, or a class for an expanded clone.

CATLGQAAGEQYF | TGTGCCACCCTCGGACAGGCGGCGGGCGAGCAGTACTTC | TRBV24-1 | few | TRBD1 | TRBJ2-7
CASSQDGQHSSPLHF | TGCGCCAGCAGCCAAGACGGACAGCACTCATCACCCCTCCACTTT | TRBV4-3 | . | . | TRBJ1-6
CAWSVSSGGAQTQYF | TGTGCCTGGAGTGTGTCGAGCGGGGGGGCACAGACCCAGTACTTC | TRBV30 | . | TRBD2 | TRBJ2-5
CAWSGQSEKLFF | TGTGCCTGGTCGGGACAGAGTGAAAAACTGTTTTTT | TRBV30 | . | TRBD1 | TRBJ1-4
CASTRTVLNYGYTF | TGTGCCAGCACCCGGACAGTTCTTAACTATGGCTACACCTTC | TRBV7-9 | . | . | TRBJ1-2
CASSMQDRLNSGNTIYF | TGTGCCAGTAGTATGCAGGACAGGCTCAACTCTGGAAACACCATATATTTT | TRBV19 | . | TRBD1 | TRBJ1-3
CASSLGQGAYEQYF | TGTGCCAGCAGCTTAGGGCAGGGGGCCTACGAGCAGTACTTC | TRBV7-2 | . | TRBD1 | TRBJ2-7
CASSLYPGLSGANVLTF | TGTGCCAGCAGTCTCTACCCAGGGCTCTCTGGGGCCAACGTCCTGACTTTC | TRBV27 | . | . | TRBJ2-6
CAWGGHYSYEQYF | TGTGCCTGGGGGGGGCATTACTCCTACGAGCAGTACTTC | TRBV30 | . | . | TRBJ2-7
CASSSRAGTGVYNEQFF | TGTGCCAGCAGTTCAAGAGCCGGGACAGGGGTGTACAATGAGCAGTTCTTC | TRBV27 | . | TRBD1 | TRBJ2-1
CASSYGAGKRETQYF | TGTGCCAGCAGTTACGGAGCGGGGAAGAGGGAGACCCAGTACTTC | TRBV6-2/TRBV6-3 | . | TRBD2 | TRBJ2-5
CASSEKMTGRNGYTF | TGTGCCAGCAGTGAAAAAATGACAGGCCGGAATGGCTACACCTTC | TRBV6-1 | . | . | TRBJ1-2
CASSQDRDSGYTF | TGCGCCAGCAGCCAAGATAGGGACAGTGGCTACACCTTC | TRBV4-1 | . | TRBD1 | TRBJ1-2
CASSVTSGGADEQFF | TGTGCCAGCAGTGTGACTAGCGGGGGGGCCGATGAGCAGTTCTTC | TRBV2 | . | TRBD2 | TRBJ2-1
CASSATGGPGNQPQHF | TGTGCCAGCAGTGCCACGGGGGGGCCGGGCAATCAGCCCCAGCATTTT | TRBV6-4 | few | . | TRBJ1-5
CASSLGDRVYEQYF | TGTGCCAGCAGTTTGGGGGACAGGGTCTACGAGCAGTACTTC | TRBV27 | once | TRBD1 | TRBJ2-7
CASSLQYYEQYF | TGTGCCAGCAGCCTCCAGTACTACGAGCAGTACTTC | TRBV7-2 | . | . | TRBJ2-7
CASSSEGTGRAAFF | TGTGCCAGCAGCTCCGAAGGGACAGGGCGGGCAGCTTTCTTT | TRBV13 | . | TRBD1 | TRBJ1-1
CASSLDPGYGYTF | TGCGCCAGCAGCTTGGATCCCGGGTATGGCTACACCTTC | TRBV5-1 | . | . | TRBJ1-2
CASSAPLTTLSYEQYF | TGTGCCAGCAGTGCTCCCCTCACCACATTATCCTACGAGCAGTACTTC | TRBV6-2/TRBV6-3 | . | . | TRBJ2-7
CASSVEVEARGYGYTF | TGTGCCAGCAGCGTAGAAGTTGAGGCCAGGGGTTACGGCTACACCTTC | TRBV9 | . | . | TRBJ1-2
CASSEGEGLYNSPLHF | TGTGCCAGCAGTGAAGGGGAGGGACTCTATAATTCACCCCTCCACTTT | TRBV6-1 | . | . | TRBJ1-6
CASSRAWAGGLPQHF | TGTGCCAGCAGCAGGGCATGGGCAGGGGGTTTGCCCCAGCATTTT | TRBV7-8 | . | TRBD1 | TRBJ1-5
CASSYSGGDYEQYF | TGTGCCAGCAGTTACTCGGGGGGAGACTACGAGCAGTACTTC | TRBV6-6 | . | . | TRBJ2-7
CASSQAADSTDTQYF | TGCGCCAGCAGCCAAGCCGCAGATAGCACAGATACGCAGTATTTT | TRBV4-3 | . | . | TRBJ2-3
CASSLDGGSQPQHF | TGCGCCAGCAGCTTGGACGGGGGGAGTCAGCCCCAGCATTTT | TRBV5-1 | . | . | TRBJ1-5
CASSPWDRAEAGYTF | TGTGCCAGCAGCCCCTGGGACAGGGCCGAGGCTGGCTACACCTTC | TRBV9 | . | TRBD1 | TRBJ1-2
CAWSVSRAGTEAFF | TGTGCCTGGAGTGTATCCAGGGCAGGGACTGAAGCTTTCTTT | TRBV30 | . | . | TRBJ1-1
CASSFILTHDKNNYGYTF | TGTGCCAGCAGCTTTATTCTCACACACGATAAAAATAACTATGGCTACACCTTC | TRBV7-9 | once | . | TRBJ1-2
CASSLRTGQRTEAFF | TGTGCCAGCAGCCTTCGGACAGGGCAGAGGACTGAAGCTTTCTTT | TRBV3-1/TRBV3-2 | . | TRBD1 | TRBJ1-1
CAIIPDRVGTEAFF | TGTGCCATCATACCCGACAGGGTTGGCACTGAAGCTTTCTTT | TRBV10-3 | . | TRBD1 | TRBJ1-1
CASSPGTGTGELFF | TGTGCCAGCAGCCCCGGGACAGGAACCGGGGAGCTGTTTTTT | TRBV5-4 | . | TRBD1 | TRBJ2-2
CASSLRDTGYEQYF | TGCGCCAGCAGCTTGCGGGACACAGGGTACGAGCAGTACTTC | TRBV5-1 | . | . | TRBJ2-7
CASSLAQGYEQYF | TGTGCCAGCAGCTTAGCGCAGGGCTACGAGCAGTACTTC | TRBV7-2 | . | . | TRBJ2-7
CASGPGDNQPQHF | TGTGCCAGCGGTCCCGGAGACAATCAGCCCCAGCATTTT | TRBV5-5 | once | . | TRBJ1-5
CASVLGTGYQPQHF | TGTGCCAGCGTTCTGGGGACAGGGTATCAGCCCCAGCATTTT | TRBV19 | . | TRBD1 | TRBJ1-5
CASTVRLVNLEAFF | TGTGCCAGCACCGTCCGGCTAGTAAACCTTGAAGCTTTCTTT | TRBV5-6 | . | . | TRBJ1-1
CASSQDAGGQGDYGYTF | TGCGCCAGCAGCCAAGATGCAGGGGGACAGGGGGACTATGGCTACACCTTC | TRBV4-3 | . | TRBD1 | TRBJ1-2
CASSLFTENNEKLFF | TGTGCCAGCAGTTTATTTACGGAGAATAATGAAAAACTGTTTTTT | TRBV28 | . | . | TRBJ1-4
CASSLTGASTEAFF | TGTGCCAGCAGTTTGACAGGGGCGAGCACTGAAGCTTTCTTT | TRBV6-2/TRBV6-3 | . | TRBD1 | TRBJ1-1
CASSQTGFYGYTF | TGTGCCAGCAGCCAAACAGGGTTCTATGGCTACACCTTC | TRBV3-1/TRBV3-2 | . | . | TRBJ1-2
CASSLGVGGNQPQHF | TGTGCCAGCAGCTTAGGGGTAGGGGGAAATCAGCCCCAGCATTTT | TRBV7-9 | . | . | TRBJ1-5
CASSAGGYNEQFF | TGTGCCAGCAGTGCGGGGGGGTACAATGAGCAGTTCTTC | TRBV12-3/TRBV12-4 | . | TRBD2 | TRBJ2-1
CAWSPLAVTQYF | TGTGCCTGGAGTCCCCTAGCGGTTACGCAGTATTTT | TRBV30 | once | TRBD2 | TRBJ2-3
CASSFGVDYEQYF | TGTGCCAGCAGCTTCGGGGTGGACTACGAGCAGTACTTC | TRBV7-8 | . | . | TRBJ2-7
CASSLDRTDYGYTF | TGTGCCAGCAGCTTAGACAGGACGGACTATGGCTACACCTTC | TRBV5-4 | . | . | TRBJ1-2
CASSSGLAGVNEQFF | TGTGCCAGCAGCTCGGGACTAGCGGGGGTTAATGAGCAGTTCTTC | TRBV7-2 | . | TRBD2 | TRBJ2-1
CASSPQEGALHF | TGTGCCAGCAGCCCTCAGGAGGGAGCCCTCCACTTT | TRBV3-1/TRBV3-2 | few | . | TRBJ1-6
CASCGQANTGELFF | TGTGCCAGCTGCGGACAGGCGAACACCGGGGAGCTGTTTTTT | TRBV25-1 | . | TRBD1 | TRBJ2-2
CASSIRGNIQYF | TGTGCCAGTAGTATCAGGGGGAACATTCAGTACTTC | TRBV19 | . | TRBD1 | TRBJ2-4
CASSPLWTGFLYGYTF | TGTGCCAGCAGCCCGTTGTGGACAGGGTTCCTCTATGGCTACACCTTC | TRBV5-5 | . | TRBD1 | TRBJ1-2
CAWSVQGEGGYTF | TGTGCCTGGAGTGTACAGGGGGAGGGTGGCTACACCTTC | TRBV30 | . | TRBD1 | TRBJ1-2
CASKDRVNTEAFF | TGTGCCAGTAAGGACAGGGTGAACACTGAAGCTTTCTTT | TRBV19 | . | TRBD1 | TRBJ1-1
CASSQERTAANYGYTF | TGCGCCAGCAGCCAAGAGCGGACAGCAGCTAACTATGGCTACACCTTC | TRBV4-3 | . | . | TRBJ1-2
CASSYTTGGDQPQHF | TGTGCCAGCAGTTACACGACAGGAGGCGACCAGCCCCAGCATTTT | TRBV6-5 | once | . | TRBJ1-5
CASSWTAPNEKLFF | TGCGCCAGCAGCTGGACAGCTCCTAATGAAAAACTGTTTTTT | TRBV5-1 | . | . | TRBJ1-4
CASSLVGPVNTEAFF | TGTGCCAGCAGCTTAGTGGGGCCCGTGAACACTGAAGCTTTCTTT | TRBV7-3 | . | . | TRBJ1-1
CASSLARSYEQYF | TGTGCCAGCAGCTTAGCCAGGTCCTACGAGCAGTACTTC | TRBV13 | . | . | TRBJ2-7
CASFGTSGGPSYNEQFF | TGTGCCAGCTTCGGGACTAGCGGGGGGCCGTCCTACAATGAGCAGTTCTTC | TRBV18 | once | TRBD2 | TRBJ2-1
CASSIVAGWTAEDGYTF | TGTGCCAGTAGTATAGTAGCCGGGTGGACAGCCGAGGACGGCTACACCTTC | TRBV19 | . | . | TRBJ1-2